This entry lists 14 T cell receptor beta chains sequenced from one sample in a study of PD-1 blockade in classical Hodgkin lymphoma. Sequencing was performed with immunoSEQ multiplex PCR; in TCRdb, only in-frame clones are kept and a portion is missing. In the table there are 10,000 to 15,000 clones, roughly three quarters of which are singletons. After autologous stem cell transplantation all patients relapsed, and prior brentuximab vedotin exposure differed between cohorts. Magnetic depletion of non-target cells from thawed PBMCs yielded purified CD8+ T cells. The sequencing used CD8+ T cells from blood, collected at baseline. The origin of the receptors is a human donor with classical Hodgkin lymphoma.

This chain uses TRBV19 with TRBJ2-1; D uncertain. Trimming pared 11 bases from V and 4 bases from J, leaving 6 bases between. Germline lookup yields CDR1 LNHDA and CDR2 SQIVND (reference sequence). The CDR3 loop spans 10 amino acids. CDR3 in amino acids: CAVGYNEQFF. The DNA of the CDR3 is TGTGCCGTAGGGTACAATGAGCAGTTCTTC. Full variable domain (missing parts from reference TRBV19 and TRBJ2-1): DGGITQSPKYLFRKEGQNVTLSCEQNLNHDAMYWYRQDPGQGLRLIYYSQIVNDFQKGDIAEGYSVSREKKESFPLTVTSAQKNPTAFYLCAVGYNEQFFGPGTRLTVL.

The chain is built from TRBV5-4 and TRBJ1-2, with TRBD1 matching over 7 bases. The germline V gene encodes CDR1 SGHNT and CDR2 YYREEE (reference sequence). The CDR3 is made up of 14 amino acids. V shed 4 bases, J shed 4 bases, and the junction held 7 bases outside the gene matches. The CDR3 DNA follows: TGTGCCAGCAGCCTTAACGGGACAGCCTATGGCTACACCTTC. This encodes CASSLNGTAYGYTF.

The V gene is TRBV25-1, the J gene TRBJ2-3, with a tentative D call TRBD1 (5 bases). This CDR3 spans 14 amino acids. Germline CDR1 MGHDK, CDR2 SYGVNS. V dropped 3 bases and J dropped 3 bases, with 10 bases sitting between them. This CDR3 reads CASSEGSGTDTQYF. The CDR3 bases are TGTGCCAGCAGTGAGGGGTCAGGGACAGATACGCAGTATTTT.

In this sample, this clone turned up a few times. This chain links TRBV7-6 with TRBJ2-1; a weak D match, TRBD1 (5 bases). The germline gives CDR1 SGHVS, CDR2 FNYEAQ. V lost 2 bases and J lost 8, with 10 bases in between. CDR3 length: 13 residues. The DNA for the CDR3 is TGTGCCAGCAGCTTATCCAGGGCCGATGAGCAGTTCTTC. Protein: CASSLSRADEQFF.

The V gene is TRBV5-6, the J gene TRBJ2-5; TRBD1 agrees at 8 bases. Trimming removed 0 bases from V and 5 bases from J; junction bases left unmatched: 3. The CDR3 spans 14 residues. Germline V CDR1 and CDR2: SGHDT, YYEEEE. CDR3 sequence: CASSLGTGRETQYF. The CDR3 DNA follows: TGTGCCAGCAGCTTGGGGACAGGGAGGGAGACCCAGTACTTC. Looking up the rest from reference TRBV5-6 and TRBJ2-5 gives the full variable domain: DAGVTQSPTHLIKTRGQQVTLRCSPKSGHDTVSWYQQALGQGPQFIFQYYEEEERQRGNFPDRFSGHQFPNYSSELNVNALLLGDSALYLCASSLGTGRETQYFGPGTRLLVL.

This clone has a handful of counts. The chain employs TRBV2 and TRBJ1-6, with D maybe TRBD1 (6 bases). CDR1 is SNHLY and CDR2 is FYNNEI in the germline V gene. The CDR3 covers 13 residues. The V and J ends lost 6 bases and 4 bases respectively, with 7 bases between them. CDR3 region: CASRGTYNSPLHF. The CDR3 DNA is TGTGCCAGCAGGGGGACATATAATTCACCCCTCCACTTT.

This chain uses TRBV25-1 with TRBJ2-5, with 11 bases fitting TRBD2. The CDR3 spans 17 residues. V shed 0 bases, J shed 3 bases, and the junction held 6 bases outside the gene matches. Per germline, CDR1 MGHDK and CDR2 SYGVNS. The CDR3 here is CASSEYGLAGGEETQYF. Here the CDR3 DNA reads TGTGCCAGCAGTGAATATGGGTTAGCGGGGGGGGAAGAGACCCAGTACTTC.

The J gene is TRBJ1-2, the V gene TRBV27, with a tentative D call TRBD1 (6 bases). CDR1 is MNHEY and CDR2 is SMNVEV in the germline V gene (reference sequence). The CDR3 runs to 13 residues. Trimming left V 7 bases short and J 7 bases short, with 16 bases between. CDR3 DNA sequence: TGTGCCAGCAAGCTGACAGGCTTATCTGGCTACACCTTC. Amino acid sequence: CASKLTGLSGYTF.

The chain uses TRBV29-1 and TRBJ2-7, with D perhaps being TRBD1 or TRBD2 (6 bases each). Per germline, CDR1 SQVTM and CDR2 ANQGSEA. The ends were cut back, 1 base at V and 2 bases at J, with 18 bases in the middle. The CDR3 extends over 16 amino acids. The CDR3 sequence is CSVEGAPGGGTYEQYF. CDR3 bases: TGCAGCGTTGAAGGGGCGCCCGGGGGCGGAACCTACGAGCAGTACTTC.

The rearrangement joins TRBV29-1 to TRBJ2-7, with D perhaps TRBD1 (7 bases). The CDR3 spans 16 residues. CDR1 and CDR2 (germline): SQVTM, ANQGSEA. The V and J ends lost 4 bases and 7 bases respectively, with 26 bases between them. In DNA form, the CDR3 reads TGCAGCGTTGGCCCGGGGGTAGGCGAAACAGGGGTGGAGCAGTACTTC. Encoded protein: CSVGPGVGETGVEQYF.

The J gene is TRBJ1-6, the V gene TRBV13, with D maybe TRBD1 (5 bases). Germline V CDR1 and CDR2: PRHDT, FYEKMQ (reference sequence). The CDR3 has 15 residues. Between the trimmed V and J ends, which lost 5 bases and 9 bases, there was a span of 17 bases. The CDR3 reads CASSGGSEDPSPLHF. CDR3 nucleotides: TGTGCCAGCAGCGGGGGGTCAGAGGACCCTTCACCCCTCCACTTT.

This chain uses TRBV25-1 with TRBJ2-7, with unresolved D. V gave up 5 bases and J gave up 3 bases, with 8 bases separating them. Germline V gene data show CDR1 as MGHDK and CDR2 as SYGVNS. The CDR3 loop spans 12 amino acids. CDR3 sequence: CASSSQDYEQYF. The CDR3 region has the DNA TGTGCCAGCAGTTCTCAAGACTACGAGCAGTACTTC.

The V and J genes are TRBV19 and TRBJ2-7; 14 nucleotides match TRBD2. Germline V gives CDR1 LNHDA, CDR2 SQIVND (reference sequence). After removal of 9 bases from V and 3 bases from J, the junction contained 7 bases not matched to a gene. The CDR3 consists of 15 residues. CDR3 sequence (DNA): TGTGCCAGCCTCGGGACTAGCGGGGGCTTCTACGAGCAGTACTTC. Encoded protein: CASLGTSGGFYEQYF.

V gene TRBV12-5 combines with J gene TRBJ2-1; TRBD2 matches at 8 bases. CDR1 and CDR2 (germline): LGHNT, FRNRAP. The CDR3 covers 17 residues. The V and J ends lost 4 bases and 0 bases, in that order; junction bases with no gene match: 8. The CDR3 reads CASGSPSGPSSYNEQFF. The CDR3 DNA follows: TGTGCTAGTGGTTCCCCTAGCGGGCCCAGCTCCTACAATGAGCAGTTCTTC.